This T cell receptor (beta chain) emerged from a study of T cells after yellow fever vaccination. Background on the study: Where fractions had low cell numbers, libraries were prepared from them with the SMART-Seq v4 Ultra Low Input RNA kit. Findings of the study overall: Re-detected after boosting: most primary clones, 96% of CD4 and under 90% of CD8. CD4 and CD8 compartments shared a small share of clonotypes, likely from convergent recombination.

Notes on this clonotype: Its antigen is not known.

V was trimmed by 4 bases and J by 4 bases, leaving 10 bases between them. The CDR3 spans 13 residues. Germline assignment: CDR1 MNHEY and CDR2 SVGAGI. UMIs were added to TCR cDNA along with a universal primer site when it was made by 5'RACE template switching. A single record per CDR3 protein comes from TCRdb applying MiXCR to the 5' RACE reads. The data hold about 400,000 distinct CDR3 sequences, with under 14% observed a single time. This TCR was sampled from a man younger than 35 who received the YFV17D yellow fever vaccine. The sequencing here drew on PBMCs, taken on the day of the first yellow fever vaccination. The rearrangement uses TRBV6-5 and TRBJ1-1, with D perhaps TRBD1 (6 bases). The CDR3 spells CASSWTDITEAFF. CDR3 DNA sequence: TGTGCCAGCAGTTGGACAGACATCACTGAAGCTTTCTTT.